The next 21 T cell receptor beta chains were all read from a single sample in a study of shared clonotypes between healthy human individuals. Method: immunoSEQ multiplex PCR; TCRdb's copy keeps in-frame clones and lacks some. Of 2 million to 3 million clones in the sample, over 85% were seen once. Sample: naive CD4+ T cells from PBMCs. Specified subset: CD45RA+ positively selected. These receptors were obtained from a man aged 18 to 30 in good health. Some clones in this sample may be carry-over from other donors' samples.

The J gene is TRBJ2-5, the V gene TRBV6-1; perhaps TRBD2 as D (5 bases). Germline CDR1 is MNHNS and CDR2 is SASEGT. The CDR3 totals 14 residues. Trimming cost V 8 bases and J 1 base, with 14 bases left between them. The CDR3 spells CASLPAASQETQYF. CDR3 coding DNA: TGTGCCAGCCTCCCAGCGGCAAGCCAAGAGACCCAGTACTTC.

The chain has TRBV28 and TRBJ2-3, with D unclear. Trimming stripped 6 bases from V and 2 bases from J, with 18 bases between. The CDR3 contains 16 residues. Germline V CDR1 and CDR2: MDHEN, SYDVKM. DNA of the CDR3: TGTGCCAGCAGCCCTTACTCCGGGTCCAACACAGATACGCAGTATTTT. Translating it yields CASSPYSGSNTDTQYF.

CDR3 residues: CASSLGSGSTDTQYF. For the CDR3, the DNA is TGTGCCAGCAGTTTGGGTAGCGGGAGCACAGATACGCAGTATTTT. The rearrangement uses TRBV27 and TRBJ2-3; 7 nucleotides match TRBD2. Germline CDR1 and CDR2: MNHEY and SMNVEV (reference sequence). V lost 3 bases, J lost 0 bases, and 3 bases stayed unmatched. The CDR3 extends over 15 amino acids.

This clone was counted a single time. V usage is TRBV7-9 and J usage is TRBJ1-2; maybe TRBD1 (5 bases). The CDR3 is 14 amino acids. V lost 4 bases, J lost 9 bases, and 18 bases lay in between. Germline CDR1 reads SEHNR; CDR2 reads FQNEAQ (reference sequence). CDR3 residues: CASSSRASTASYTF. The CDR3, as DNA: TGTGCCAGCAGCTCCAGGGCCAGCACGGCGAGCTACACCTTC.

The CDR3 reads CATTGESYEQYF. The CDR3 DNA sequence: TGTGCCACCACAGGGGAATCCTACGAGCAGTACTTC. The chain is built from TRBV10-3 and TRBJ2-7, with TRBD1 matching 7 bases. The CDR3 is 12 amino acids. After removal of 10 bases from V and 1 base from J, the junction contained 4 bases not matched to a gene. Germline V lookup: CDR1 ENHRY, CDR2 SYGVKD.

The gene calls are TRBV28 and TRBJ2-7; D is possibly TRBD1 (5 bases). This CDR3 spans 13 amino acids. The germline V gene has CDR1 MDHEN and CDR2 SYDVKM. With 6 bases removed from V and 3 bases from J, the gap between germline ends came to 12 bases. The CDR3 bases are TGTGCCAGCAGCGAAGGGGTTCACTACGAGCAGTACTTC. It specifies CASSEGVHYEQYF.

Of note for this clone: Other nucleotide sequences in the sample specify the same CDR3. V gene TRBV6-5 combines with J gene TRBJ2-1; D is perhaps TRBD1 or TRBD2 (5 bases each). Trimming shortened V by 2 bases and J by 6 bases, and 8 bases separated the two germline ends. CDR1 is MNHEY and CDR2 is SVGAGI in the germline V gene. The CDR3 sequence is 13 residues long. The CDR3 sequence is CASSYPGSNEQFF. The DNA for the CDR3 is TGTGCCAGCAGTTACCCAGGGAGCAATGAGCAGTTCTTC.

The chain joins TRBV27 to TRBJ2-2, with 8 bases aligning to TRBD1. With V trimmed by 7 bases and J by 5 bases, 6 bases remained unmatched. Per the germline V gene, CDR1 is MNHEY and CDR2 is SMNVEV (reference sequence). CDR3 length: 14 residues. CDR3: CASKTTGGTGELFF. CDR3 DNA: TGTGCCAGCAAAACAACAGGGGGAACCGGGGAGCTGTTTTTT.

This clone was detected only a few times. The chain links TRBV7-9 to TRBJ2-2; D is unclear. The ends were cut back, 6 bases at V and 9 bases at J, with 11 bases in the middle. The CDR3 extends over 12 amino acids. Per the germline V gene, CDR1 is SEHNR and CDR2 is FQNEAQ (reference sequence). The DNA of the CDR3 is TGTGCCAGCAGTTTAATAGGCCGGGAGCTGTTTTTT. It encodes CASSLIGRELFF.

Only a few counts were recorded for this clone. The V call is TRBV18, the J call TRBJ1-2, with a tentative D call TRBD1 (5 bases). CDR3 length: 17 residues. In germline, CDR1 is KGHSH, CDR2 LQKENI. Between the trimmed V and J ends, which lost 1 base and 3 bases, there was a span of 18 bases. CDR3 sequence (DNA): TGTGCCAGCTCACCACTTCCTGGGCAGGGCCGAGACTATGGCTACACCTTC. Protein: CASSPLPGQGRDYGYTF.

The CDR3, as DNA: TGTGCCAGCAGCGTTGGACAGGCCGATTTTACGCAGTATTTT. Translation: CASSVGQADFTQYF. The chain links TRBV9 to TRBJ2-3; TRBD1 aligns across 7 bases. The CDR3 is 14 residues long. J was trimmed by 8 bases and V by 2 bases; bases with no gene match: 8. Germline V gene lookup returns CDR1 SGDLS and CDR2 YYNGEE.

V gene TRBV7-8 combines with J gene TRBJ1-2; no firm D call. With 5 bases removed from V and 1 base from J, the gap between germline ends came to 11 bases. Germline CDR1 is SGHVS and CDR2 is FQNEAQ. The CDR3 loop spans 14 amino acids. The CDR3 coding sequence is TGTGCCAGCAGCCCCCAAGGCATTAACTATGGCTACACCTTC. It is translated as CASSPQGINYGYTF.

The CDR3 sequence: CASRLTYANYGYTF. The CDR3 coding sequence is TGCGCCAGCAGACTGACATATGCTAACTATGGCTACACCTTC. The chain uses TRBV5-1 and TRBJ1-2; D remains unclear. Germline CDR1 reads SGHRS; CDR2 reads YFSETQ. CDR3 size: 14 residues. The germline V and J ends were trimmed by 5 bases and 0 bases, with 11 bases remaining between them. Based on the CDR3 plus reference TRBV5-1 and TRBJ1-2, the full variable domain is KAGVTQTPRYLIKTRGQQVTLSCSPISGHRSVSWYQQTPGQGLQFLFEYFSETQRNKGNFPGRFSGRQFSNSRSEMNVSTLELGDSALYLCASRLTYANYGYTFGSGTRLTVV.

The chain carries TRBV11-2 and TRBJ2-1; the D call may be TRBD1 or TRBD2 (5 bases each). The CDR3 has 14 amino acids. From germline, CDR1 is SGHAT and CDR2 FQNNGV. Trimming shortened V by 5 bases and J by 4 bases, and 12 bases separated the two germline ends. CDR3 region: CASSPGLLYNEQFF. The CDR3 nucleotides are TGTGCCAGCAGCCCGGGGCTTTTGTACAATGAGCAGTTCTTC.

This clone was seen a handful of times. The rearrangement uses TRBV25-1 and TRBJ1-1; 7 positions match TRBD1. Germline V CDR1 and CDR2: MGHDK, SYGVNS. The CDR3 extends over 15 amino acids. V shed 3 bases, J shed 4 bases, and the junction held 8 bases outside the gene matches. CDR3 DNA: TGTGCCAGCAGTGACCCTACCGACAGGGCCACTGAAGCTTTCTTT. Translated: CASSDPTDRATEAFF. Full variable domain (outside the CDR3, taken from reference TRBV25-1 and TRBJ1-1): EADIYQTPRYLVIGTGKKITLECSQTMGHDKMYWYQQDPGMELHLIHYSYGVNSTEKGDLSSESTVSRIRTEHFPLTLESARPSHTSQYLCASSDPTDRATEAFFGQGTRLTVV.

This clone appeared a single time. The rearrangement uses TRBV2 and TRBJ1-1; 8 bases line up with TRBD1. V was clipped by 6 bases and J by 7 bases; unmatched bases: 7. CDR1 is SNHLY, CDR2 FYNNEI, per germline. This CDR3 region has 13 residues. In DNA, the CDR3 is TGTGCCAGCAGAGTTCAGGGGGCAGGTGAAGCTTTCTTT. This sequence encodes CASRVQGAGEAFF.

The CDR3 nucleotides are TGCAGCGTCTCAGGGGGAGTCACTGAAGCTTTCTTT. It encodes CSVSGGVTEAFF. This rearrangement joins TRBV29-1 to TRBJ1-1, with 7 nucleotides matching TRBD1. J lost 4 bases, V lost 6 bases, and 5 bases had no gene match. Germline CDR1 is SQVTM and CDR2 is ANQGSEA. There are 12 residues in the CDR3.

As regards this clone: The sample carries other DNA sequences with the same CDR3. CDR3 in DNA: TGTGCCAGCTCACCTACTAGCGGGAGAGACGAGCAGTACTTC. Its translation is CASSPTSGRDEQYF. The genes are TRBV18 and TRBJ2-7; TRBD2 matches at 11 bases. Germline CDR1 and CDR2: KGHSH and LQKENI. This CDR3 has 14 residues. V trimming: 3 bases; J trimming: 5 bases; junction bases outside the gene matches: 3.

This chain connects TRBV11-2 to TRBJ2-7, with a possible D match to TRBD1 (6 bases). Germline lookup yields CDR1 SGHAT and CDR2 FQNNGV. Trimming removed 5 bases at V and 2 bases at J, with 13 bases between. CDR3 length: 14 amino acids. CDR3 DNA: TGTGCCAGCAGCCCAGGGACATTAACCTACGAGCAGTACTTC. This codes for CASSPGTLTYEQYF.

This chain joins TRBV6-6 and TRBJ1-1; 7 bases match TRBD1. The CDR3 is 13 residues long. Looked up from germline, CDR1 is MNHNY and CDR2 is SVGAGI (reference sequence). V was pared by 5 bases and J by 5 bases, with 5 bases of the junction left unmatched. The CDR3 bases are TGTGCCAGCAGTGACAGGGAGGGTACTGAAGCTTTCTTT. It is translated as CASSDREGTEAFF.

The J gene is TRBJ1-4, the V gene TRBV5-1; weak D call: TRBD1 (6 bases). CDR1 is SGHRS, CDR2 YFSETQ, per germline. The CDR3 runs to 14 residues. V lost 4 bases, J lost 12 bases, and 19 bases lay in between. CDR3 protein: CASSAGVTSGELFF. The CDR3 coding sequence is TGCGCCAGCAGCGCAGGGGTTACATCGGGTGAACTGTTTTTT.